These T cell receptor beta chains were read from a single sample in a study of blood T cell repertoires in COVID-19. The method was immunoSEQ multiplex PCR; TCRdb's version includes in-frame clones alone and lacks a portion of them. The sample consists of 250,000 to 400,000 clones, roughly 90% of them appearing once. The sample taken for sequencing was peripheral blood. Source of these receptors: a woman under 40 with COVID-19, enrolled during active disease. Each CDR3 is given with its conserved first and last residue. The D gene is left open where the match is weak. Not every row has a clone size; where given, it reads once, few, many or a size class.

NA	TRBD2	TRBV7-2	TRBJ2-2	TGTGCCAGCAGCTTGGGACTAGCGGGACGGACCGGGGAGCTGTTTTTT	CASSLGLAGRTGELFF
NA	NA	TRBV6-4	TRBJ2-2	TGTGCCAGCCACCGGGACACGAGTAACACCGGGGAGCTGTTTTTT	CASHRDTSNTGELFF
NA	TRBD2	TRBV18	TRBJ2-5	TGTGCCAGCTCACCCCTGGGACTAGCGGGAGGAGAGACCCAGTACTTC	CASSPLGLAGGETQYF
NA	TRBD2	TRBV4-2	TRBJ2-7	TGTGCCAGCAGCCAAGACGGCCAGCGGGAGTTGGGCGAGCAGTACTTC	CASSQDGQRELGEQYF
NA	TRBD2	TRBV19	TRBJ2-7	TGTGCCAGCCGACTAGCGGGGAATTACGAGCAGTACTTC	CASRLAGNYEQYF
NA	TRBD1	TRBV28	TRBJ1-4	TGTGCCAGCACCTTAGGGGGGACAGGGGATGAAAAACTGTTTTTT	CASTLGGTGDEKLFF
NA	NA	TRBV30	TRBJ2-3	TGTGCCTGGAGTGTATTACTTACCCCCACAGATACGCAGTATTTT	CAWSVLLTPTDTQYF
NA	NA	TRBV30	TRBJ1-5	TGTGCCTGGAGCCGGGGTTATAGCAATCAGCCCCAGCATTTT	CAWSRGYSNQPQHF
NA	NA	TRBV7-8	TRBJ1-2	TGTGCCAGCAGCTTGGCCCAGGGTAACTATGGCTACACCTTC	CASSLAQGNYGYTF
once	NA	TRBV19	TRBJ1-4	TGTGCCAGTAGCGACCGCGGTGGGGCGGGGGAAAAACTGTTTTTT	CASSDRGGAGEKLFF
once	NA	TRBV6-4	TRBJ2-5	TGTGCCAGCAGTGGCGTATTGGGTGAGGGGGGGAAGACCCAGTACTTC	CASSGVLGEGGKTQYF
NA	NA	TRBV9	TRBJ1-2	TGTGCCAGCAGCGTTGCAGGGAAACATGGCTACACCTTC	CASSVAGKHGYTF
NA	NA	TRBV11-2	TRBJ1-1	TGTGCCAGCAGCTTAGGCGGGAACACTGAAGCTTTCTTT	CASSLGGNTEAFF
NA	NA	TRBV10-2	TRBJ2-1	TGCGCCACCTCGCCCTGGGAGCGGTACAATGAGCAGTTCTTC	CATSPWERYNEQFF
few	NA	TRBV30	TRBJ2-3	TGTGCCTGGATGCGGGGATACACAGATACGCAGTATTTT	CAWMRGYTDTQYF
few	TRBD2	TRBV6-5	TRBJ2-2	TGTGCCAGCAGTTCCTGGAGCGGGAGTAGGAAAGGGGAGCTGTTTTTT	CASSSWSGSRKGELFF
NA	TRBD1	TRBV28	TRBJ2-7	TGTGCCAGCATCCCCCGGGTTTTTCCGGGACAGGGGAGTTCCTACGAGCAGTACTTC	CASIPRVFPGQGSSYEQYF
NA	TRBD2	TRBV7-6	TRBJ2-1	TGTGCCAGCAGCTTAGTTAGCGGGAGGGCCGTGGCCTACAATGAGCAGTTCTTC	CASSLVSGRAVAYNEQFF
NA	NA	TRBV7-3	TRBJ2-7	TGTGCCAGCAGCTCGGGACTGAACTACGAGCAGTACTTC	CASSSGLNYEQYF
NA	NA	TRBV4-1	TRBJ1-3	TGCGCCAGCAGCCAAGTTCGGGGAAACACCATATATTTT	CASSQVRGNTIYF
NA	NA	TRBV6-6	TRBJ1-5	TGTGCCAGCAGTTCCAGTAGCAATCAGCCCCAGCATTTT	CASSSSSNQPQHF
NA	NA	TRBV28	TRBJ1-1	TGTGCCAGCAGTTGGGGACAAGTCCTGACTTATGAAGCTTTCTTT	CASSWGQVLTYEAFF
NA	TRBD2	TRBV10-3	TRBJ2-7	TGTGCCATCAGTGACCCGGGACTAGCGGGAGAGCAGTACTTC	CAISDPGLAGEQYF
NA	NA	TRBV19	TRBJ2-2	TGTGCCAGTAGTATACCCGGGATTAACACCGGGGAGCTGTTTTTT	CASSIPGINTGELFF
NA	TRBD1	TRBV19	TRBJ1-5	TGTGCCAGTAGGTCGACAGGGAACAATCAGCCCCAGCATTTT	CASRSTGNNQPQHF
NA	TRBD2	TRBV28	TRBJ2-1	TGTGCCAGCAGCCGTTTAGCGGGAGGGCCCTCGTCCGCCTACAATGAGCAGTTCTTC	CASSRLAGGPSSAYNEQFF
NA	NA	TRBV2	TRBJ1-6	TGTGCCAGCACCTCATCCGGACAGACGGGGAATTCACCCCTCCACTTT	CASTSSGQTGNSPLHF
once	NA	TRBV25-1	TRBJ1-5	TGTGCCAGCAGTCCGTCTCTTGGGGGGGATCAGCCCCAGCATTTT	CASSPSLGGDQPQHF
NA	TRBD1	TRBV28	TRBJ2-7	TGTGCCAGCAGTGCTCTTTCCGGGACAGGGGCCCGCGAGCAGTACTTC	CASSALSGTGAREQYF
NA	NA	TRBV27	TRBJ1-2	TGTGCCAGCAGTTTTGTAGGCCAGGTCCAGGGCTATGGCTACACCTTC	CASSFVGQVQGYGYTF
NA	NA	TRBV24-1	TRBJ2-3	TGTGCCACACGAGCATCCAGCACAGATACGCAGTATTTT	CATRASSTDTQYF
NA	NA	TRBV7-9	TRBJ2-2	TGTGCCAGCAGCCCCCCGGGACTCCTCACCGGGGAGCTGTTTTTT	CASSPPGLLTGELFF
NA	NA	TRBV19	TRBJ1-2	TGTGCCAGTACCAATCCCGGGGGGGCAACTAACTATGGCTACACCTTC	CASTNPGGATNYGYTF
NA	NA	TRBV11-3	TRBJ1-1	TGTGCCAGCAGCCGTAGCAGGGGATCTGAAGCTTTCTTT	CASSRSRGSEAFF
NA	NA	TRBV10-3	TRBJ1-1	TGTGCCATCAGTGAAGTCCTGGGGGCGGACGACACTGAAGCTTTCTTT	CAISEVLGADDTEAFF
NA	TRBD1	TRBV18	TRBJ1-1	TGTGCCAGCTCGGCTAGGGGGCAAGGGAACACTGAAGCTTTCTTT	CASSARGQGNTEAFF
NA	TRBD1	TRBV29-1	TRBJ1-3	TGCAGCGTTGGGGGACAGTCCTCTGGAAACACCATATATTTT	CSVGGQSSGNTIYF
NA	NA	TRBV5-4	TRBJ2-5	TGTGCCAGCAGCCTTCAGGGGCAAGAGACCCAGTACTTC	CASSLQGQETQYF
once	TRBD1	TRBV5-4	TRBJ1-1	TGTGCCAGCAGCTTCCCGGGACAGGGGCTAGGCACTGAAGCTTTCTTT	CASSFPGQGLGTEAFF
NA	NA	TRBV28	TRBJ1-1	TGTGCCAGCAGTTTACCCGACAGATCTCGTGAAGCTTTCTTT	CASSLPDRSREAFF
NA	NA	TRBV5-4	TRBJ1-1	TGTGCCAGCAGCTTGTTCGGCAGGGGGAACACTGAAGCTTTCTTT	CASSLFGRGNTEAFF
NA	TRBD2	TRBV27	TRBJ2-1	TGTGCCAGCAGCCCCAAAGCGGGAGGGCTCCATGAGCAGTTCTTC	CASSPKAGGLHEQFF
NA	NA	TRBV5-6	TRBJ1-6	TGTGCCAGCAGCTTGAGGAGGGGTTCACCCCTCCACTTT	CASSLRRGSPLHF
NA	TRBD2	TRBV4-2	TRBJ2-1	TGTGCCAGCAGCCACTCAGGGGGTCGAGGACTAGCGGGCAATGAGCAGTTCTTC	CASSHSGGRGLAGNEQFF
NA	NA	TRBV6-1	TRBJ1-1	TGTGCCAGCAGTGAAGTGGCGGGGGGTTACATGAACACTGAAGCTTTCTTT	CASSEVAGGYMNTEAFF
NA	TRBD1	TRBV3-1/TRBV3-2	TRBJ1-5	TGTGCCAGCAGCCAAGAAGGACAGGGGATTCAGCCCCAGCATTTT	CASSQEGQGIQPQHF
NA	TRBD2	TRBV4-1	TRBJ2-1	TGCGCCAGCAGCCCCACAGGTCGGGAGGGCCGCAATGAGCAGTTCTTC	CASSPTGREGRNEQFF
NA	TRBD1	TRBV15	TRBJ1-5	TGTGCCACCAGCAAGCGACAGGGAGAGGGGCAGCCCCAGCATTTT	CATSKRQGEGQPQHF
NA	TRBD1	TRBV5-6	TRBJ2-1	TGTGCCAGCAGCTTACCAGGGGGCCTCTACAATGAGCAGTTCTTC	CASSLPGGLYNEQFF
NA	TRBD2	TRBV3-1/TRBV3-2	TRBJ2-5	TGTGCCAGCAGCCAAGCTAGCGGGAGTTTCGCGGAGACCCAGTACTTC	CASSQASGSFAETQYF
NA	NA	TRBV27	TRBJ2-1	TGTGCCAGCAGTTTAGTGCGGGGTTACAATGAGCAGTTCTTC	CASSLVRGYNEQFF
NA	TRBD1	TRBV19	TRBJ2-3	TGTGCCAGTAGTCCGGACAGGAGTGGGGCAGATACGCAGTATTTT	CASSPDRSGADTQYF
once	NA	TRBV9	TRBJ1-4	TGTGCCAGCAGCGTAGGAGGACATGCAACTAATGAAAAACTGTTTTTT	CASSVGGHATNEKLFF
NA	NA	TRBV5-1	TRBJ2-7	TGCGCCAGCAGCTTGGAGGGGGGGATAACCTACGAGCAGTACTTC	CASSLEGGITYEQYF
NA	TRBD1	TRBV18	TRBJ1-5	TGTGCCAGCTCTCAAACCACGGACAGGGCTAGCAATCAGCCCCAGCATTTT	CASSQTTDRASNQPQHF
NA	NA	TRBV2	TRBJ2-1	TGTGCCAGCAGGGTTGGAGTCTCGGGTGAGCAGTTCTTC	CASRVGVSGEQFF